This TCR beta chain was identified during a study of blood T cell repertoires in COVID-19. V lost 6 bases, J lost 0 bases, and 11 bases lay in between. This CDR3 comprises 14 residues. The germline V gene has CDR1 SNHLY and CDR2 FYNNEI. The method was immunoSEQ multiplex PCR; TCRdb's version includes in-frame clones alone and lacks a portion of them. This repertoire shows approximately 160,000 clones, roughly 81% found once; its top ten account for less than 10%. V gene TRBV2 combines with J gene TRBJ1-2, with a weak D call TRBD1 (6 bases). The sequence came from a woman aged 55 to 70 with COVID-19, enrolled during active disease. Material: peripheral blood. CDR3 DNA sequence: TGTGCCAGCAGGGGAGACAGGACTAACTATGGCTACACCTTC. It translates to CASRGDRTNYGYTF.